These 30 T cell receptor beta chains share one sample of origin, sequenced in a study of shared clonotypes between healthy human individuals. Assay used: immunoSEQ multiplex PCR; TCRdb lists only in-frame clones, some missing. The data show over a million clones, roughly 75% seen once. Specimen: memory CD4+ T cells sorted from blood. Subset defined: CD45RA-negative fraction. The receptors shown here come from a man aged 18-30 years in good health.

The chain employs TRBV18 and TRBJ1-2; D perhaps matches TRBD1 (5 bases). The CDR3 contains 14 residues. The V and J ends lost 3 bases and 2 bases respectively, with 10 bases between them. Germline V lookup: CDR1 KGHSH, CDR2 LQKENI. CDR3 DNA sequence: TGTGCCAGCTCACCCCAGGGAGGGAACTATGGCTACACCTTC. Amino acids: CASSPQGGNYGYTF.

The gene calls are TRBV2 and TRBJ2-2; D is possibly TRBD1 (6 bases). The CDR3 sequence is 15 residues long. Germline V gene sequence: CDR1 SNHLY, CDR2 FYNNEI. V dropped 3 bases and J dropped 2 bases, with 10 bases sitting between them. The CDR3 coding sequence is TGTGCCAGCAGTGATGTGACAGGCAACACCGGGGAGCTGTTTTTT. Its protein is CASSDVTGNTGELFF.

Only a few counts were recorded for this clone. The rearrangement joins TRBV5-6 to TRBJ2-7; TRBD1 agrees at 8 bases. The ends lost 3 bases at V and 2 bases at J; junction bases unmatched: 4. The length of the CDR3 is 14 residues. Germline V gene data show CDR1 as SGHDT and CDR2 as YYEEEE. The CDR3 nucleotides read TGTGCCAGCAGCTCTGGACAGGGTCCCTACGAGCAGTACTTC. It yields the protein CASSSGQGPYEQYF.

For this clone: The same CDR3 also results from other DNA sequences found in this sample. The V call is TRBV9, the J call TRBJ2-5; unclear D gene. Germline values: CDR1 SGDLS, CDR2 YYNGEE. The V end lost 0 bases, the J end lost 5 bases, and 5 bases lay between the germline ends. CDR3 length: 12 amino acids. The CDR3: CASSVVGETQYF. The DNA of the CDR3 is TGTGCCAGCAGCGTAGTGGGGGAGACCCAGTACTTC.

Regarding this clone: One junction end does not reproduce the germline sequence, and a read error may be involved. This chain connects TRBV7-2 to TRBJ2-7; 9 bases match TRBD2. The CDR3 runs to 13 residues. Germline CDR1 and CDR2: SGHTA and FQGNSA. CDR3: CAGTSGGQAAPNF. In DNA, the CDR3 is TGTGCCGGAACCAGCGGGGGGCAGGCCGCACCTAACTTC.

The V and J genes are TRBV30 and TRBJ2-3; TRBD1 might be the D (5 bases). Germline V lookup: CDR1 GTSNPN, CDR2 SVGIG (reference sequence). The V end lost 1 base, the J end lost 0 bases, and 11 bases lay between the germline ends. This CDR3 is built from 15 residues. The CDR3 here is CAWSEGVKSTDTQYF. Written as DNA, the CDR3 is TGTGCCTGGAGTGAAGGGGTGAAGAGCACAGATACGCAGTATTTT.

The genes are TRBV18 and TRBJ2-5; 10 bases are shared with TRBD2. This CDR3 has 15 residues. Germline CDR1 KGHSH, CDR2 LQKENI. V lost 6 bases and J lost 6; bases outside the gene matches: 10. The CDR3 region is CASSPLGTSEKTQYF. As DNA, the CDR3 is TGTGCCAGCTCTCCGCTCGGGACTAGCGAAAAGACCCAGTACTTC.

A single count supports this clone. The genes are TRBV7-2 and TRBJ1-6; D is undetermined. CDR3 length: 17 amino acids. Per the germline V gene, CDR1 is SGHTA and CDR2 is FQGNSA. V was shortened by 1 base and J by 7 bases, with 17 bases between the two germline ends. DNA for the CDR3: TGTGCCAGCAGCTTAGTGCCCAGCAAGTTGGGCAATTCACCCCTCCACTTT. Protein sequence: CASSLVPSKLGNSPLHF.

The J gene is TRBJ1-5, the V gene TRBV2; D perhaps matches TRBD1 (5 bases). Trimming took 4 bases from V and 1 from J, leaving 17 bases between them. Germline V gives CDR1 SNHLY, CDR2 FYNNEI. The CDR3 consists of 17 residues. CDR3: CASSGQQAGRSNQPQHF. For the CDR3, the DNA is TGTGCCAGCAGTGGACAGCAAGCGGGACGAAGCAATCAGCCCCAGCATTTT.

This clone was picked up a small number of times. The chain links TRBV10-3 to TRBJ2-1; D tentatively reads TRBD1 or TRBD2 (5 bases each). Germline CDR1 reads ENHRY; CDR2 reads SYGVKD. The CDR3 is 12 residues long. Trimming pared 10 bases from V and 6 bases from J, leaving 13 bases between. CDR3 in amino acids: CATGTATNEQFF. The CDR3 DNA sequence: TGTGCCACCGGGACCGCTACCAATGAGCAGTTCTTC.

V gene TRBV4-1 combines with J gene TRBJ2-1; a weak D match, TRBD2 (5 bases). Germline V gene lookup returns CDR1 MGHRA and CDR2 YSYEKL. The CDR3 is 15 residues long. Trimming pared 1 base from V and 4 bases from J, leaving 11 bases between. CDR3 protein: CASSQGPGEYNEQFF. Written as DNA, the CDR3 is TGCGCCAGCAGCCAAGGCCCCGGGGAGTACAATGAGCAGTTCTTC.

CDR3 sequence reads: CASSSQGRFYGYTF. The CDR3 region has the DNA TGTGCCAGCAGCTCACAGGGTCGCTTCTATGGCTACACCTTC. The J gene is TRBJ1-2, the V gene TRBV27; maybe TRBD1 (6 bases). The V gene's germline CDR1 is MNHEY and CDR2 SMNVEV (reference sequence). The CDR3 consists of 14 residues. Trimming removed 6 bases at V and 4 bases at J, with 15 bases between.

In its sample, this clone was seen once. The rearrangement uses TRBV6-1 and TRBJ1-6; D ambiguous. Germline CDR1 is MNHNS and CDR2 is SASEGT. The germline V and J ends were trimmed by 0 bases and 0 bases, with 12 bases remaining between them. CDR3 size: 18 residues. Written as DNA, the CDR3 is TGTGCCAGCAGTGAAGCTCCCCCCGGAAGCTCCTATAATTCACCCCTCCACTTT. Its translation is CASSEAPPGSSYNSPLHF.

This clone occurred a few times. The rearrangement uses TRBV4-2 and TRBJ1-2; no firm D call. Germline lookup yields CDR1 LGHNA and CDR2 YNFKEQ. V lost 1 base and J 2 bases, leaving 11 bases between the germline ends. CDR3 size: 15 residues. CDR3 amino acids: CASSQALTVNYGYTF. In DNA, the CDR3 is TGTGCCAGCAGCCAAGCCCTGACTGTAAACTATGGCTACACCTTC.

This sequence joins TRBV11-2 and TRBJ2-1, with TRBD2 matching 11 bases. V lost 3 bases, J lost 10 bases, and 11 bases stayed unmatched. CDR1 and CDR2 from the germline V gene are SGHAT and FQNNGV. The CDR3 has 16 amino acids. The CDR3, as DNA: TGTGCCAGCAGCTTCCTTACCCTAGCGGGAGGAGGGGAGCAGTTCTTC. Its translation is CASSFLTLAGGGEQFF.

This chain uses TRBV10-3 with TRBJ2-2, with D perhaps TRBD1 or TRBD2 (5 bases each). CDR1 ENHRY and CDR2 SYGVKD come from the germline V gene. The CDR3 has 15 amino acids. The V end was cut by 0 bases, the J end by 4 bases, with 9 bases between. The CDR3 reads CAISESGGTTGELFF. Written as DNA, the CDR3 is TGTGCCATCAGTGAGTCTGGGGGTACCACCGGGGAGCTGTTTTTT.

V gene TRBV25-1 combines with J gene TRBJ2-3; D possibly matches TRBD1 or TRBD2 (6 bases each). V dropped 7 bases and J dropped 9 bases, with 20 bases sitting between them. This CDR3 is built from 14 residues. The germline gives CDR1 MGHDK, CDR2 SYGVNS. The chain's CDR3 is CASTSAGIGGTQYF. CDR3 coding DNA: TGTGCCAGCACTTCTGCGGGAATAGGGGGGACGCAGTATTTT.

This chain joins TRBV10-1 and TRBJ2-3, with D tentatively TRBD1 (7 bases). The CDR3 totals 15 residues. V was pared by 1 base and J by 5 bases, with 13 bases between. Germline V gives CDR1 WNHNN, CDR2 SYGVQD (reference sequence). The CDR3 DNA is TGCGCCAGCAGTGAGTTGGCAGGGGGAGGAGATACGCAGTATTTT. As protein: CASSELAGGGDTQYF.

V gene TRBV27 combines with J gene TRBJ1-4, with TRBD1 as a possible D gene (6 bases). V lost 8 bases and J 0 bases, leaving 13 bases between the germline ends. This CDR3 is 15 amino acids long. Per the germline V gene, CDR1 is MNHEY and CDR2 is SMNVEV (reference sequence). The DNA of the CDR3 is TGTGCCAGCCGTATAGGGGGTTCAACTAATGAAAAACTGTTTTTT. This codes for CASRIGGSTNEKLFF.

A single count supports this clone. V usage is TRBV5-4 and J usage is TRBJ2-2, with D possibly being TRBD1 or TRBD2 (5 bases each). Trimming pared 5 bases from V and 2 bases from J, leaving 10 bases between. The length of the CDR3 is 14 residues. In germline, CDR1 is SGHNT, CDR2 YYREEE (reference sequence). CDR3 in amino acids: CASRRDRNTGELFF. CDR3 DNA: TGTGCCAGCAGACGGGACCGAAACACCGGGGAGCTGTTTTTT.

The rearrangement uses TRBV4-3 and TRBJ2-2; 7 nucleotides align to TRBD1. Trimming cost V 1 base and J 8 bases; bases outside gene matches: 4. Germline assignment: CDR1 LGHNA and CDR2 YSLEER. The CDR3 length is 14 residues. For the CDR3, the DNA is TGCGCCAGCAGCCAAGGAAGGGGGCCAGGGGAGCTGTTTTTT. As protein: CASSQGRGPGELFF.

This clone turned up a few times. This chain connects TRBV19 to TRBJ2-2; D gene uncertain. V lost 10 bases and J 2 bases, leaving 14 bases between the germline ends. The CDR3 has 14 residues. The germline gives CDR1 LNHDA, CDR2 SQIVND (reference sequence). CDR3 in DNA: TGTGCCACCCGGGTCCTTGCCAACACCGGGGAGCTGTTTTTT. This codes for CATRVLANTGELFF.

A word on this clone: This same CDR3 is encoded by further DNA sequences in the sample. The V gene is TRBV30, the J gene TRBJ1-1; D unresolved. The CDR3 is 12 residues long. Germline lookup yields CDR1 GTSNPN and CDR2 SVGIG (reference sequence). Trimming left V 1 base short and J 4 bases short, with 7 bases between. CDR3 bases: TGTGCCTGGAGTGGTGGTGGCACTGAAGCTTTCTTT. Translation gives CAWSGGGTEAFF.

The genes are TRBV10-3 and TRBJ1-2; no clear D gene. Deletions cut 3 bases from V and 4 bases from J, with 6 bases between. The CDR3 spans 12 residues. Germline CDR1 reads ENHRY; CDR2 reads SYGVKD. The DNA of the CDR3 is TGTGCCATCAGTGATCCGGGCTATGGCTACACCTTC. Translated, it gives CAISDPGYGYTF.

V gene TRBV11-2 combines with J gene TRBJ2-1, with TRBD2 identical over 13 bases. In germline, CDR1 is SGHAT, CDR2 FQNNGV. The CDR3 extends over 17 amino acids. V lost 5 bases, J lost 5 bases, and 9 bases stayed unmatched. In nucleotides, the CDR3 is TGTGCCAGCAGCGCCAGGACTAGCGGGAGCCCCCACAATGAGCAGTTCTTC. Translating gives CASSARTSGSPHNEQFF.

In regard to this clone: A much larger clone lies one base from this, so it may be a read error. The V call is TRBV10-1, the J call TRBJ2-7; no definite D call. Looked up from germline, CDR1 is WNHNN and CDR2 is SYGVQD (reference sequence). The V end was cut by 2 bases, the J end by 2 bases, with 4 bases between. This CDR3 is built from 12 residues. CDR3 DNA: TGCGCCAGCAGTGAGGGGACCTACGAGCAGTACTTC. Translation: CASSEGTYEQYF.

The chain employs TRBV4-3 and TRBJ1-1; 9 bases are a match to TRBD1. The germline CDR1 and CDR2 sequences are LGHNA and YSLEER. The V gene end was trimmed by 4 bases and the J gene end by 3 bases; junction bases not matched to a gene: 6. The CDR3 covers 15 residues. The CDR3 bases are TGCGCCAGCAGCCGGGCCAGGGACAGGGACACTGAAGCTTTCTTT. It translates to CASSRARDRDTEAFF.

The rearrangement uses TRBV5-6 and TRBJ2-7; 10 bases align to TRBD1. V shed 4 bases and J 5 bases; nucleotides not matched to a gene: 12. The CDR3 covers 16 residues. The V gene's germline CDR1 is SGHDT and CDR2 YYEEEE. The CDR3 bases are TGTGCCAGCAGCCCCTCCCTCGACAGGGGGCGACACGAGCAGTACTTC. The encoded protein is CASSPSLDRGRHEQYF.

The chain is built from TRBV15 and TRBJ1-5; TRBD1 aligns across 12 bases. The CDR3 covers 19 residues. The germline gives CDR1 LNHNV, CDR2 YYDKDF (reference sequence). V lost 1 base and J lost 2; bases outside the gene matches: 9. The CDR3 reads CATSRAGTGGGRGNQPQHF. For the CDR3, the DNA is TGTGCCACCAGCAGAGCCGGGACAGGGGGCGGTCGGGGCAATCAGCCCCAGCATTTT.

The gene calls are TRBV5-6 and TRBJ2-7, with TRBD1 identical over 8 bases. The J segment lost 3 bases and the V segment lost 4 bases, leaving 12 bases of the junction unmatched. Germline loops: CDR1 SGHDT, CDR2 YYEEEE. The CDR3 loop spans 16 amino acids. The CDR3 region is CASSAGTGKGDYEQYF. The CDR3 DNA follows: TGTGCCAGCAGCGCCGGGACAGGTAAGGGAGACTACGAGCAGTACTTC. Full variable domain (rest looked up from reference TRBV5-6 and TRBJ2-7): DAGVTQSPTHLIKTRGQQVTLRCSPKSGHDTVSWYQQALGQGPQFIFQYYEEEERQRGNFPDRFSGHQFPNYSSELNVNALLLGDSALYLCASSAGTGKGDYEQYFGPGTRLTVT.